This TCR beta chain was recorded in a study of T cells in Graves' hyperthyroidism and ophthalmopathy. In its sample, this clonotype was seen many times. What it binds is unknown. Germline loops: CDR1 SQVTM, CDR2 ANQGSEA. This CDR3 contains 16 residues. Trimming removed 3 bases from V and 5 bases from J; junction bases left unmatched: 8. Exclusion of patients followed from uncontrolled infection, other autoimmune disease, pregnancy or lactation. Diagnosis rested on symptoms, serum thyroxine and TRAb, thyroid ultrasound, and orbital computed tomography. RNA transcripts yielded amplified TCR beta CDR3 regions. Carried out on the TCR CDR3, a first-round RT-PCR used the HTBI primer set. TCRdb itself ran the multiplex PCR reads through MiXCR, one entry per CDR3 protein. The sample shows roughly 510,000 distinct CDR3 sequences, approximately 48% of them seen only once. Overall study results and limits: It was a median roughly six months before onset that the model predicted ophthalmopathy. Most thyroid clonotypes expanded above 0.001 were also detected in blood.

This sequence was found in an adult woman with Graves' disease, either hyperthyroidism or ophthalmopathy (not recorded which). V is TRBV29-1 and J is TRBJ2-7; 15 bases map to TRBD2. Sample: peripheral blood or thyroid tissue (not recorded which). In DNA form, the CDR3 reads TGCAGCGTTGATCTTGGGACTAGCGGGAGGAGCCACGAGCAGTACTTC. Its translation is CSVDLGTSGRSHEQYF.